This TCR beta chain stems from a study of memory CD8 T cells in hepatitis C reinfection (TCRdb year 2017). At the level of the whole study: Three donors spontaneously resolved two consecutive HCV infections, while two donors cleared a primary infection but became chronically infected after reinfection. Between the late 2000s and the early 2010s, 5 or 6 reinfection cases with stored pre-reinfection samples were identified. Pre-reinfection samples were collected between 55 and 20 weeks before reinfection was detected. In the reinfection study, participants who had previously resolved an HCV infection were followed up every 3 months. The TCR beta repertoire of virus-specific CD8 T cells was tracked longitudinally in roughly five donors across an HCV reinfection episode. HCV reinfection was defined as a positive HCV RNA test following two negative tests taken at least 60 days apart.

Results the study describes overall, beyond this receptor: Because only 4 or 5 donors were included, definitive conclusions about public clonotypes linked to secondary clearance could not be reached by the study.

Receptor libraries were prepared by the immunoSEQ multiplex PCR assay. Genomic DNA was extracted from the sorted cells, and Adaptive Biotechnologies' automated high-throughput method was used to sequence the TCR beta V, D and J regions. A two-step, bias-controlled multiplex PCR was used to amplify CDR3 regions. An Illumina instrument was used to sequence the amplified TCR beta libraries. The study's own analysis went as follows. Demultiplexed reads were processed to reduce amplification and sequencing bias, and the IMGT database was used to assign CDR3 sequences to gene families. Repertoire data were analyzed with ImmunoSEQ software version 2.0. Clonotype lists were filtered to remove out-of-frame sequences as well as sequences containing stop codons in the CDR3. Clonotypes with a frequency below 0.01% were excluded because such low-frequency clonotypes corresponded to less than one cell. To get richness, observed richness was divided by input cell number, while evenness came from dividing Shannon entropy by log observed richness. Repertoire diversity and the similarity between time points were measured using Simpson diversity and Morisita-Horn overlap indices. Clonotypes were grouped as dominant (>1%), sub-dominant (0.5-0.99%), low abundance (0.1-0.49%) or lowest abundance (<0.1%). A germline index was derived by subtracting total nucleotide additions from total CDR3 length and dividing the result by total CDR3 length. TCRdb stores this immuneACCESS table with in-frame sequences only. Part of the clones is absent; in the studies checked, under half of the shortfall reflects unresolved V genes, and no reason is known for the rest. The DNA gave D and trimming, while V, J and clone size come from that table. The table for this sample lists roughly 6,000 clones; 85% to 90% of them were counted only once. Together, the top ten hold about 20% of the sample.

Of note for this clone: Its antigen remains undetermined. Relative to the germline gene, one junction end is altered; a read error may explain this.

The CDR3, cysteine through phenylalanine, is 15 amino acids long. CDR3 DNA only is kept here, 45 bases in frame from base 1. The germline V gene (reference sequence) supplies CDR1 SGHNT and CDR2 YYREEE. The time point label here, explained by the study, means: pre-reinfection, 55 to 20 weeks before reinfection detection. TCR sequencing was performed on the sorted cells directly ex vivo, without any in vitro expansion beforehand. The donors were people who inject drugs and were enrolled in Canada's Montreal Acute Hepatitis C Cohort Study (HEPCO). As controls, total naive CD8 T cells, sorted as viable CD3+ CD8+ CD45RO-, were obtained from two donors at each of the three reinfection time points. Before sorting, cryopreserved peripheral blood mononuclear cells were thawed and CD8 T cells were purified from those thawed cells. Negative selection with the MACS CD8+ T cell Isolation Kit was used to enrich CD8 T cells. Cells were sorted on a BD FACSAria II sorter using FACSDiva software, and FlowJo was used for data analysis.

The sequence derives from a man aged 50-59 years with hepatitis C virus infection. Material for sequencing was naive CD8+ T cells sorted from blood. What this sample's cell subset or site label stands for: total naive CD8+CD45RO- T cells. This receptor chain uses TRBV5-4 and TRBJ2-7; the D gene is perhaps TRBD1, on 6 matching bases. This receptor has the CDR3 CASSQDPGASYEQYF. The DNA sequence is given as TGCGCCAGCAGCCAAGATCCAGGGGCCTCCTACGAGCAGTACTTC.